Below are 15 T cell receptor beta chains sequenced from a single sample in a study of identical twins (dated by TCRdb to 2016 to 2018). Libraries were built with 5' RACE. TCRdb lists the instrument as Illumina HiSeq 2000. Clones were called with MiXCR by TCRdb after fastp trimmed the public reads at Q25, and only in-frame beta chains were retained. Here each entry gathers all rows of one CDR3 protein and keeps the most common genes and DNA. The sample has fewer than 500,000 distinct CDR3 sequences on record, approximately 14% of them singletons. Clones ranked in the top ten supply more than 0.8% of the sample. The sample was also linked to a second study, of yellow fever vaccine responses in identical twins.

Specimen: CD4+ T cells sorted from blood. These receptor sequences come from a woman younger than 30 in good health.

This clonotype was observed at least ten times. The CDR3 DNA follows: TGTGCCATCAGTGGGGACAGGGATGAGGTGTCCCTCCACTTT. Protein product: CAISGDRDEVSLHF. The chain is built from TRBV10-3 and TRBJ1-6; 9 positions match TRBD1. With 4 bases clipped from V and 14 bases from J, the junction kept 9 bases outside the gene matches. Germline V gene data show CDR1 as ENHRY and CDR2 as SYGVKD. The CDR3 has 14 amino acids.

The DNA for the CDR3 is TGTGCCAGCAGCCAAGCCCACGGGGAATCCTACGAGCAGTACTTC. This gives the protein CASSQAHGESYEQYF. The rearrangement joins TRBV4-2 to TRBJ2-7, with D tentatively TRBD2 (5 bases). The CDR3 runs 15 residues. Germline loops: CDR1 LGHNA, CDR2 YNFKEQ. Trimming stripped 1 base from V and 1 base from J, with 11 bases between.

This clonotype has only a few counts. The chain joins TRBV20-1 to TRBJ2-3; TRBD1 or TRBD2 may be the D gene (6 bases each). There are 13 residues in the CDR3. Germline V gene sequence: CDR1 DFQATT, CDR2 SNEGSKA (reference sequence). V was shortened by 6 bases and J by 2 bases, with 12 bases between the two germline ends. The CDR3 loop reads CSAPRGATDTQYF. DNA for the CDR3: TGCAGTGCCCCGAGGGGGGCCACAGATACGCAGTATTTT.

There are many counts of this clonotype. The chain combines TRBV18 with TRBJ2-3; no firm D call. The CDR3 spans 13 residues. CDR1 is KGHSH and CDR2 is LQKENI in the germline V gene. The V end was cut by 0 bases, the J end by 5 bases, with 6 bases between. In DNA form, the CDR3 reads TGTGCCAGCTCACCACCGGGTGTAGATACGCAGTATTTT. Translation gives CASSPPGVDTQYF.

This clonotype came up a few times. The rearrangement joins TRBV4-2 to TRBJ1-4, with D perhaps matching TRBD1 (6 bases). Trimming stripped 3 bases from V and 1 base from J, with 9 bases between. This CDR3 spans 15 amino acids. Per germline, CDR1 LGHNA and CDR2 YNFKEQ. The CDR3 loop reads CASSQAQGTNEKLFF. For the CDR3, the DNA is TGTGCCAGCAGCCAGGCACAGGGAACTAATGAAAAACTGTTTTTT.

This chain links TRBV30 with TRBJ2-1, with D tentatively TRBD2 (6 bases). The germline V and J ends were trimmed by 2 bases and 9 bases, with 14 bases remaining between them. The CDR3 spans 13 residues. Germline V lookup: CDR1 GTSNPN, CDR2 SVGIG (reference sequence). The CDR3: CAWSSLSGVEQFF. CDR3 bases: TGTGCCTGGAGTTCTCTTTCGGGAGTTGAGCAGTTCTTC.

This clonotype has a handful of counts. The gene calls are TRBV30 and TRBJ1-2, with 9 bases identical to TRBD1. Germline CDR1 GTSNPN, CDR2 SVGIG (reference sequence). V shed 2 bases and J 4 bases; nucleotides not matched to a gene: 11. The CDR3 runs 16 residues. The CDR3 sequence: CAWSTWDRADGYGYTF. As DNA, the CDR3 is TGTGCCTGGAGTACTTGGGACAGGGCAGACGGCTATGGCTACACCTTC.

The chain employs TRBV5-1 and TRBJ2-3, with D hard to call. CDR1 and CDR2 from the germline V gene are SGHRS and YFSETQ. The CDR3 runs 19 residues. Trimming stripped 3 bases from V and 4 bases from J, with 27 bases between. CDR3 in amino acids: CASSSQWLGRSRAPDTQYF. The CDR3 region has the DNA TGCGCCAGCAGCTCCCAGTGGTTAGGACGGTCTAGGGCGCCAGATACGCAGTATTTT.

This clonotype was detected a few times. The chain combines TRBV18 with TRBJ2-5; D possibly uses TRBD1 or TRBD2 (6 bases each). CDR3 length: 15 amino acids. V was clipped by 4 bases and J by 1 base, with 13 bases between them. Germline values: CDR1 KGHSH, CDR2 LQKENI. CDR3 sequence reads: CASSLQGRGQETQYF. The CDR3, as DNA: TGTGCCAGCTCACTCCAGGGGCGGGGCCAAGAGACCCAGTACTTC.

This clonotype turned up a few times. The chain is built from TRBV12-3 or TRBV12-4 and TRBJ1-2; possible D gene TRBD1, 5 bases. This CDR3 comprises 14 residues. The V end lost 5 bases, the J end lost 1 base, and 11 bases lay between the germline ends. DNA for the CDR3: TGTGCCAGCAGTCACCTTCAGGGTAACTATGGCTACACCTTC. Residues: CASSHLQGNYGYTF.

This clonotype was detected only a few times. This CDR3 is CASSNRDTSYEQYF. The CDR3 nucleotides are TGTGCCAGCAGCAACCGGGACACCTCCTACGAGCAGTACTTC. V and J are TRBV7-9 and TRBJ2-7; D is possibly TRBD1 (6 bases). The CDR3 has 14 residues. The ends were cut back, 5 bases at V and 0 bases at J, with 11 bases in the middle. Per germline, CDR1 SEHNR and CDR2 FQNEAQ (reference sequence).

CDR3 DNA sequence: TGTGCCATCAGTGAGGGACTGTTTGGGGAGCTGTTTTTT. Amino acids: CAISEGLFGELFF. The chain has TRBV10-3 and TRBJ2-2; TRBD2 is a possible D gene (5 bases). The CDR3 is made up of 13 amino acids. The germline V and J ends were trimmed by 2 bases and 8 bases, with 9 bases remaining between them. Germline V gene lookup returns CDR1 ENHRY and CDR2 SYGVKD.

This clonotype was recorded at least ten times. The J gene is TRBJ2-5, the V gene TRBV16; D gene ambiguous. Germline CDR1 reads KGHSY; CDR2 reads FQNENV. This CDR3 has 13 amino acids. Trimming pared 1 base from V and 1 base from J, leaving 4 bases between. Written as DNA, the CDR3 is TGTGCCAGCAGCCAATACCCCCAAGAGACCCAGTACTTC. This codes for CASSQYPQETQYF.

The gene calls are TRBV5-1 and TRBJ1-2; D unresolved. Trimming took off 2 bases at V and 7 bases at J, with 12 bases between the two ends. There are 13 residues in the CDR3. Germline CDR1 SGHRS, CDR2 YFSETQ. The CDR3 is CASSFGKDSGYTF. The CDR3, as DNA: TGCGCCAGCAGCTTCGGCAAGGATAGTGGCTACACCTTC.

This clonotype has more than one count but fewer than ten. A read error may account for a junction end that differs from germline. The chain couples TRBV6-1 to TRBJ2-7; 14 bases match TRBD2. Germline CDR1 and CDR2: MNHNS and SASEGT. This CDR3 region has 16 residues. The CDR3 nucleotides are TGTGCCAGCAGCCCTTTCTCCGGGACTAGCGGGGGACAAGGGGACTTC. Translating it yields CASSPFSGTSGGQGDF.